This T cell receptor (beta chain) is from a study of blood T cell repertoires in COVID-19. Background on the study: Nucleic acid was either cDNA or gDNA, and it came from T cells, B-cell-depleted T cells, or PBMCs.

The germline gives CDR1 SGHNT, CDR2 YENEEA. The CDR3 extends over 16 amino acids. With V trimmed by 1 base and J by 2 bases, 6 bases remained unmatched. In the original processing: Cell counts per sample came from amplifying reference gene primers. Here immunoSEQ multiplex PCR was the method, and the copy in TCRdb shows in-frame clones only, minus some. V and J calls and clone size follow that table, whereas D and trimming were derived from the DNA. Of approximately 250,000 clones in the sample, roughly 89% were seen once. This receptor was obtained from a man aged 25-45 years who had recovered from COVID-19. The material sequenced was peripheral blood. The rearrangement uses TRBV11-3 and TRBJ2-3; the match to TRBD2 covers 7 bases. The CDR3 protein is CASSLGASGFTDTQYF. CDR3 nucleotide sequence: TGTGCCAGCAGCTTAGGAGCTAGCGGCTTCACAGATACGCAGTATTTT.